A selection of T cell receptor beta chains follows, all from one sample in a study of human T cells and chemical hapten exposure. TCRdb re-derived calls from the RACE reads in MiXCR, one entry per CDR3 protein. The sample holds around 380,000 distinct CDR3 sequences, more than 4.5% seen once. This specimen was whole blood, taken in connection with sensitization to the hapten diphenylcyclopropenone (DPC). Source of these receptors: a woman in her fifties or sixties with alopecia areata. Some clones in this sample may be carry-over from other donors' samples. The CDR3 runs from the conserved cysteine through the conserved F or W. The D gene is left open where the match is weak. The listing skips clone size in some rows; elsewhere it reads once, few, many or a size class.

v_call	j_call	d_call	clone_size	cdr3_nt	cdr3_aa
TRBV12-3/TRBV12-4	TRBJ2-5	.	.	TGTGCCAGCAGTGGGGACTTATACAAAGAGACCCAGTACTTC	CASSGDLYKETQYF
TRBV5-6	TRBJ1-2	.	.	TGTGCCAGCAGCGTCAGAGGAGGTCCGAACTATGGCTACACCTTC	CASSVRGGPNYGYTF
TRBV5-8	TRBJ2-7	.	many	TGTGCCAGCAGCTTGGCGCTGGGGAACGAGCAGTACTTC	CASSLALGNEQYF
TRBV27	TRBJ1-2	.	many	TGTGCCAGCAGTTCGAATGTAGTTCAGGACCTCAATAACTATGGCTACACCTTC	CASSSNVVQDLNNYGYTF
TRBV6-5	TRBJ2-3	TRBD2	many	TGTGCCAGCAGTTTACTCCCGGGACTAGCGGGGACCAACACAGATACGCAGTATTTT	CASSLLPGLAGTNTDTQYF
TRBV12-3/TRBV12-4	TRBJ1-3	.	many	TGTGCCAGTCTCTGGAGCTCTGGAAACACCATATATTTT	CASLWSSGNTIYF
TRBV9	TRBJ2-1	TRBD2	many	TGTGCCAGCAGCGCGAGTACTAGCGGGGACCCGTTCTTC	CASSASTSGDPFF
TRBV7-9	TRBJ1-1	.	many	TGTGCCAGCAGCCCGGGGACTCCCCCTTGGGAAGCTTTCTTT	CASSPGTPPWEAFF
TRBV6-2/TRBV6-3	TRBJ2-5	.	few	TGTGCCAGCAGTTACCGGAACCACCAAGAGACCCAGTACTTC	CASSYRNHQETQYF
TRBV15	TRBJ1-4	.	many	TGTGCCACCAGCCGACGGCGGAAGGGAGAGGCTGGTGAAAAACTGTTTTTT	CATSRRRKGEAGEKLFF
TRBV2	TRBJ2-7	TRBD1	.	TGTGCCAGCGGTCCCGGGACAGGGCCCTACGAGCAGTACTTC	CASGPGTGPYEQYF
TRBV20-1	TRBJ1-2	TRBD1	many	TGCAGTGCGGATCCGGGGACAGGGGAAGGCTATGGCTACACCTTC	CSADPGTGEGYGYTF
TRBV12-3/TRBV12-4	TRBJ2-7	.	.	TGTGCCAGCAGAATGGTGTCGGATCGTTCTGAGCAGTACTTC	CASRMVSDRSEQYF
TRBV2	TRBJ1-5	TRBD1	many	TGTGCCAGCAGTGGTCCGGGACAGGCTGCTTCACAGCCCCAGCATTTT	CASSGPGQAASQPQHF
TRBV6-5	TRBJ2-7	.	many	TGTGCCAGCAGTCCATTGGGGAGCACCTACGAGCAGTACTTC	CASSPLGSTYEQYF
TRBV6-5	TRBJ2-1	.	many	TGTGCCAGCAGTTTCCAACACCCCATAGTTACCAATGAGCAGTTCTTC	CASSFQHPIVTNEQFF
TRBV27	TRBJ2-7	TRBD1	.	TGTGCCAGCAGCGATCCCCAGGGGGTCGACGAGCAGTACTTC	CASSDPQGVDEQYF
TRBV4-2	TRBJ1-1	TRBD1	.	TGTGCCAGCGTGGGGACAGGGGTCCAAGCTTTCTTT	CASVGTGVQAFF
TRBV29-1	TRBJ2-1	.	many	TGCACCGCGGGAAGGGTCAATGAGCAGTTCTTC	CTAGRVNEQFF
TRBV12-3/TRBV12-4	TRBJ1-1	.	many	TGTGCCAGCAGACGACTTGAAGGCGGGCCTGAAGCTTTCTTT	CASRRLEGGPEAFF
TRBV27	TRBJ2-3	.	many	TGTGCCAGCAGTCCTTCGCCGGGGGTAGAAACAGATACGCAGTATTTT	CASSPSPGVETDTQYF
TRBV5-4	TRBJ2-7	.	few	TGTGCCAGCAGCACTCGGGATTTCACCTACGAGCAGTACTTC	CASSTRDFTYEQYF
TRBV5-4	TRBJ1-1	.	few	TGTGCCAGCAGCGATCTACAGGGCGTTACTGAAGCTTTCTTT	CASSDLQGVTEAFF
TRBV20-1	TRBJ2-1	TRBD2	few	TGCAGTGCTACTAGCGGACTGAGCTCCTACAATGAGCAGTTCTTC	CSATSGLSSYNEQFF
TRBV27	TRBJ1-5	.	many	TGTGCCAGCAGTCGCACCAGCAATCAGCCCCAGCATTTT	CASSRTSNQPQHF
TRBV15	TRBJ2-2	.	many	TGTGCCACCAGCAGAGAAGGGGCGGGACACCGAACGGGGGAGCTGTTTTTT	CATSREGAGHRTGELFF
TRBV29-1	TRBJ2-3	TRBD1	.	TGCAGCGTTGAAGGGACAGGGCTCACAGATACGCAGTATTTT	CSVEGTGLTDTQYF
TRBV5-6	TRBJ2-1	TRBD2	many	TGTGCCAGCAGCTTAGGGACTAGCAGGCCTGAGCAGTTCTTC	CASSLGTSRPEQFF
TRBV7-2	TRBJ2-3	TRBD1	few	TGTGCCAGCAGCTTTGGGACAGGGGTTGCCCCAAGCACAGATACGCAGTATTTT	CASSFGTGVAPSTDTQYF
TRBV4-1	TRBJ2-3	TRBD2	.	TGCGCCAGCAGCTTCGCGACTAGCGGTAGCACAGATACGCAGAATTTT	CASSFATSGSTDTQNF
TRBV29-1	TRBJ2-7	TRBD1	.	TGCAGCGTGCTGACAGGGGTCGAGCAGTACTTC	CSVLTGVEQYF
TRBV6-5	TRBJ1-2	.	.	TGTGCCAGCAGTCCGCTCGGGGTCGGCTATGGCTACACCTTC	CASSPLGVGYGYTF
TRBV7-9	TRBJ2-3	.	.	TGTGCCAGCAGCTTACAGGTTGGAACAGATACGCAGTATTTT	CASSLQVGTDTQYF
TRBV4-2	TRBJ1-5	.	few	TGTGCCAGCAGCCCCTCACCGGGTTCCGATCAGCCCCAGCATTTT	CASSPSPGSDQPQHF
TRBV5-4	TRBJ2-1	.	.	TGTGCCAGCAGTCCAAATGGGGGTAGCTACAATGAGCAGTTCTTC	CASSPNGGSYNEQFF
TRBV20-1	TRBJ2-1	TRBD1	.	TGCAGTGCGCTCGACAGGGAATGGCCGTTCTTC	CSALDREWPFF
TRBV7-6	TRBJ2-7	.	many	TGTGCCAGCAGCTTCGGACACTCCGGGTACGAGCAGTACTTC	CASSFGHSGYEQYF